This section outlines one T cell receptor (beta chain) sequence together with its context. These data originate in a study of blood T cell repertoires in COVID-19. Whole-study context: Samples taken during acute and convalescent COVID-19 were collected in the United States, Italy and Spain. In each case, the material was cDNA or gDNA derived from T cells, B-cell-depleted T cells, or PBMCs.

V dropped 7 bases and J dropped 2; count of bases not matched to a gene: 16. In germline, CDR1 is LNHDA, CDR2 SQIVND (reference sequence). This CDR3 has 18 amino acids. Methods used by the authors: Amplification from reference gene primers served as the basis for estimated nucleated cell counts. The data were produced by immunoSEQ multiplex PCR, yet TCRdb's version contains in-frame clones alone and is incomplete. For V, J and clone size, that table is used; D and trimming come from the DNA. This sample carries about 70,000 clones, around 81% of them seen once, and the ten largest clones take 20%. This TCR derives from a woman aged 70-85 years with acute or convalescent COVID-19. Material for sequencing was peripheral blood. The V call is TRBV19, the J call TRBJ2-1, with 8 bases lining up with TRBD1. CDR3 nucleotides: TGTGCCAGTACGGGACAGGCAGGAGGTCTGGGAACCTACAATGAGCAGTTCTTC. Encoded protein: CASTGQAGGLGTYNEQFF.